The 18 T cell receptor beta chains below come from one sample, sequenced in a study of cytomegalovirus exposure and HLA in healthy donors. A multiplex PCR was run with 60 Vbeta primers and 13 Jbeta primers. Using immunoSEQ multiplex PCR, the repertoire was profiled, and TCRdb retains in-frame clones only, with some absent. The sample shows 95,000 to 150,000 clones, 70% to 80% of them seen only once. The specimen was PBMCs. These TCRs come from a woman aged 40 to 55 in good health and CMV-seropositive.

The J gene is TRBJ1-2, the V gene TRBV6-1, with D tentatively TRBD1 (5 bases). Germline lookup yields CDR1 MNHNS and CDR2 SASEGT. This CDR3 has 14 amino acids. V lost 1 base and J lost 8, with 14 bases in between. The CDR3 spells CASSEGGRWDGYTF. CDR3 DNA sequence: TGTGCCAGCAGTGAAGGGGGGAGGTGGGACGGCTACACCTTC.

This clone was counted between two and nine times. This sequence joins TRBV27 and TRBJ1-1; 9 nucleotides agree with TRBD1. The CDR3 is 15 amino acids. Trimming cost V 4 bases and J 5 bases; bases outside gene matches: 8. Germline-derived CDR1 and CDR2 are MNHEY and SMNVEV (reference sequence). CDR3 protein: CASSWRGQGRTEAFF. The CDR3 region has the DNA TGTGCCAGCAGTTGGCGGGGACAGGGTAGGACTGAAGCTTTCTTT.

This sequence joins TRBV5-4 and TRBJ2-6; D remains ambiguous. The CDR3 runs 15 residues. Deletions cut 4 bases from V and 0 bases from J, with 8 bases between. Germline V gene lookup returns CDR1 SGHNT and CDR2 YYREEE (reference sequence). In DNA form, the CDR3 reads TGTGCCAGCAGCCATGGTAGCTCTGGGGCCAACGTCCTGACTTTC. Protein sequence: CASSHGSSGANVLTF.

V gene TRBV2 combines with J gene TRBJ1-5; D ambiguous. The germline gives CDR1 SNHLY, CDR2 FYNNEI. The CDR3 consists of 14 residues. V was pared by 7 bases and J by 8 bases, with 18 bases between. CDR3 DNA: TGTGCCAGCACTCCGACCGGGAAGAGTGAGCCCCAGCATTTT. Amino acid sequence: CASTPTGKSEPQHF. The full variable domain, in which reference TRBV2 and TRBJ1-5 provide the parts outside the CDR3, is EPEVTQTPSHQVTQMGQEVILRCVPISNHLYFYWYRQILGQKVEFLVSFYNNEISEKSEIFDDQFSVERPDGSNFTLKIRSTKLEDSAMYFCASTPTGKSEPQHFGDGTRLSIL.

The rearrangement joins TRBV5-5 to TRBJ1-5; maybe TRBD1 (5 bases). Germline-derived CDR1 and CDR2 are SGHKS and YYEKEE (reference sequence). V was trimmed by 2 bases and J by 5 bases, leaving 8 bases between them. This CDR3 has 13 residues. CDR3 nucleotide sequence: TGTGCCAGCAGCTTAGACAGATATCAGCCCCAGCATTTT. Its protein product is CASSLDRYQPQHF.

V gene TRBV5-1 combines with J gene TRBJ2-6; D is uncertain. V was shortened by 3 bases and J by 0 bases, with 4 bases between the two germline ends. This CDR3 has 14 residues. Germline V gene sequence: CDR1 SGHRS, CDR2 YFSETQ. The CDR3 DNA reads as TGCGCCAGCAGCTCCTACTCTGGGGCCAACGTCCTGACTTTC. Amino acid sequence: CASSSYSGANVLTF. The full variable domain, rest sourced from reference TRBV5-1 and TRBJ2-6, is KAGVTQTPRYLIKTRGQQVTLSCSPISGHRSVSWYQQTPGQGLQFLFEYFSETQRNKGNFPGRFSGRQFSNSRSEMNVSTLELGDSALYLCASSSYSGANVLTFGAGSRLTVL.

In its sample, this clone was seen a few times. V and J are TRBV6-6 and TRBJ1-2, with 7 bases matching TRBD1. CDR1 is MNHNY and CDR2 is SVGAGI in the germline V gene (reference sequence). Germline trimming cut 6 bases from V and 2 bases from J; bases unmatched to any gene: 9. The CDR3 consists of 15 residues. The CDR3 DNA is TGTGCCAGCAGGCCTAGACAGGGTGTGAACTATGGCTACACCTTC. It translates to CASRPRQGVNYGYTF.

The CDR3 protein is CASTPSRGFYGYTF. DNA of the CDR3: TGTGCCAGTACCCCAAGCCGGGGGTTCTATGGCTACACCTTC. The chain employs TRBV19 and TRBJ1-2, with D possibly matching TRBD1 (5 bases). CDR3 size: 14 residues. Germline-derived CDR1 and CDR2 are LNHDA and SQIVND (reference sequence). Trimming took 7 bases from V and 4 from J, leaving 16 bases between them.

V usage is TRBV2 and J usage is TRBJ2-2; 8 bases are a match to TRBD1. After removal of 6 bases from V and 0 bases from J, the junction contained 3 bases not matched to a gene. The length of the CDR3 is 15 residues. Germline CDR1 SNHLY, CDR2 FYNNEI. CDR3 sequence: CASRGQAANTGELFF. The CDR3 DNA sequence: TGTGCCAGCAGGGGACAGGCTGCGAACACCGGGGAGCTGTTTTTT.

Remarks on this clone: The junction differs from germline at one of its ends, possibly a read error. The chain recombines TRBV7-7 with TRBJ2-5; 10 bases align to TRBD1. The CDR3 is made up of 15 amino acids. Germline V gene data show CDR1 as SSHAT and CDR2 as FNYEAQ (reference sequence). The CDR3 protein is CASSLGTGDSETQYF. For the CDR3, the DNA is TGTGCTAGCAGCCTAGGGACAGGGGATTCAGAGACCCAGTACTTC.

The rearrangement links TRBV5-4 to TRBJ1-6, with D maybe TRBD1 (5 bases). V lost 4 bases and J 10 bases, leaving 24 bases between the germline ends. Per germline, CDR1 SGHNT and CDR2 YYREEE (reference sequence). The CDR3 is made up of 17 amino acids. In DNA form, the CDR3 reads TGTGCCAGCAGCATTCGACAGAACCCGGTGGCGGGATCACCCCTCCACTTT. Amino acids: CASSIRQNPVAGSPLHF.

The chain is built from TRBV14 and TRBJ1-2; weak D call: TRBD1 (6 bases). The CDR3 extends over 13 amino acids. Germline V gives CDR1 SGHDN, CDR2 FVKESK. V was cut by 0 bases and J by 4 bases, with 6 bases left in between. CDR3 nucleotide sequence: TGTGCCAGCAGCCAAGACAGGGGCTATGGCTACACCTTC. Amino acid sequence: CASSQDRGYGYTF.

CDR3 nucleotides: TGTGCCAGCAGCTTTGCTTTCACCCTGACACCTAACTATGGCTACACCTTC. Translation: CASSFAFTLTPNYGYTF. The chain links TRBV12-1 to TRBJ1-2; TRBD1 reflects the table's D call only, with no check against the DNA. TRBV12-1 is classified as a pseudogene. The CDR3 sequence is 17 residues long.

The genes are TRBV27 and TRBJ1-2, with TRBD1 matching over 8 bases. The CDR3 length is 14 residues. With 5 bases clipped from V and 5 bases from J, the junction kept 7 bases outside the gene matches. CDR1 MNHEY and CDR2 SMNVEV come from the germline V gene (reference sequence). CDR3 nucleotide sequence: TGTGCCAGCAGTCCACAGGGGGGCTTATATGGCTACACCTTC. Its protein product is CASSPQGGLYGYTF.

The table lists this clone with a count of one. The rearrangement links TRBV18 to TRBJ2-2, with D possibly being TRBD2 (5 bases). V lost 3 bases and J lost 2, with 13 bases in between. Looked up from germline, CDR1 is KGHSH and CDR2 is LQKENI. The length of the CDR3 is 16 residues. The chain's CDR3 is CASSPEEAINTGELFF. For the CDR3, the DNA is TGTGCCAGCTCACCGGAGGAGGCAATCAACACCGGGGAGCTGTTTTTT.

This clone occurred a few times. The rearrangement links TRBV7-2 to TRBJ1-2; 8 bases fit TRBD1. V gave up 4 bases and J gave up 4 bases; unmatched junction bases: 2. CDR3 length equals 13 residues. CDR1 is SGHTA and CDR2 is FQGNSA in the germline V gene. In DNA, the CDR3 is TGTGCCAGCAGCTGGGACAGGAGCTATGGCTACACCTTC. Translation gives CASSWDRSYGYTF.

The V gene is TRBV7-2, the J gene TRBJ1-2; 10 nucleotides align to TRBD1. Germline V gene lookup returns CDR1 SGHTA and CDR2 FQGNSA. V was clipped by 6 bases and J by 7 bases; unmatched bases: 8. The CDR3 covers 14 residues. The CDR3 sequence: CASRYPGQGFGYTF. In DNA, the CDR3 is TGTGCCAGCAGATATCCGGGACAGGGGTTTGGCTACACCTTC. The complete variable domain, with remaining parts taken from reference TRBV7-2 and TRBJ1-2, reads GAGVSQSPSNKVTEKGKDVELRCDPISGHTALYWYRQSLGQGLEFLIYFQGNSAPDKSGLPSDRFSAERTGGSVSTLTIQRTQQEDSAVYLCASRYPGQGFGYTFGSGTRLTVV.

V and J are TRBV7-3 and TRBJ2-5; TRBD2 might be the D (6 bases). Germline-derived CDR1 and CDR2 are SGHTA and FQGTGA. Trimming removed 3 bases from V and 2 bases from J, with 7 bases in between. The CDR3 is 13 amino acids. The CDR3 DNA reads TGTGCCAGCAGCTTTCGGGGGCAAGAGACCCAGTACTTC. Translation: CASSFRGQETQYF.